These 10 T cell receptor beta chains share one sample of origin, sequenced in a study of T cell changes during pregnancy in multiple sclerosis. Repertoires were generated with immunoSEQ multiplex PCR, while TCRdb's copy carries only in-frame clones and drops some. The data contain 70,000 to 100,000 clones, 90% to 95% of them singletons. Sequencing used peripheral blood, obtained in the third trimester of pregnancy. These receptors were collected from a female donor with multiple sclerosis, enrolled in a pregnancy study.

The chain recombines TRBV9 with TRBJ2-1, with 11 bases that match TRBD2. Germline V lookup: CDR1 SGDLS, CDR2 YYNGEE. Germline trimming cut 4 bases from V and 6 bases from J; bases unmatched to any gene: 6. The CDR3 runs to 15 residues. CDR3 DNA sequence: TGTGCCAGCAGCTTTGGGACTAGCGGAATCAATGAGCAGTTCTTC. It yields the protein CASSFGTSGINEQFF.

The chain is built from TRBV15 and TRBJ2-7; 10 nucleotides align to TRBD2. With 5 bases clipped from V and 6 bases from J, the junction kept 10 bases outside the gene matches. The CDR3 consists of 15 residues. CDR1 and CDR2 (germline): LNHNV, YYDKDF (reference sequence). The CDR3, as DNA: TGTGCCACCAGCCACCCTAGCGGGAGAGTAGGCGAGCAGTACTTC. Translated: CATSHPSGRVGEQYF.

The CDR3: CASSQRGRGGVYGYTF. In DNA form, the CDR3 reads TGTGCCAGCAGCCAAAGGGGGAGGGGCGGGGTATATGGCTACACCTTC. This chain joins TRBV7-8 and TRBJ1-2; a possible D gene is TRBD1 (6 bases). The ends were cut back, 5 bases at V and 5 bases at J, with 21 bases in the middle. CDR3 length: 16 residues. Germline values: CDR1 SGHVS, CDR2 FQNEAQ.

J is TRBJ2-7 and V is TRBV6-6; 10 positions agree with TRBD1. CDR3 length equals 15 residues. CDR1 and CDR2 (germline): MNHNY, SVGAGI (reference sequence). Trimming cost V 4 bases and J 5 bases; bases outside gene matches: 8. CDR3 residues: CASSSPGQGINEQYF. CDR3 nucleotide sequence: TGTGCCAGCAGTTCCCCGGGACAGGGGATCAACGAGCAGTACTTC.

This clone was observed once. This chain connects TRBV7-2 to TRBJ2-5; 12 bases map to TRBD2. V lost 7 bases to trimming and J lost 9 bases; unmatched junction nucleotides: 15. Germline values: CDR1 SGHTA, CDR2 FQGNSA. This CDR3 comprises 16 residues. This CDR3 reads CASTSPPRLAGEAQYF. The DNA of the CDR3 is TGTGCCAGCACCTCACCCCCCAGACTAGCGGGAGAAGCCCAGTACTTC.

V is TRBV27 and J is TRBJ2-1; 7 bases map to TRBD1. Germline CDR1 is MNHEY and CDR2 is SMNVEV (reference sequence). This CDR3 has 16 residues. V dropped 2 bases and J dropped 2; count of bases not matched to a gene: 6. For the CDR3, the DNA is TGTGCCAGCAGTTTAGACGCAGGGGGTGCCTACAATGAGCAGTTCTTC. This gives the protein CASSLDAGGAYNEQFF.

V is TRBV6-5 and J is TRBJ2-5; the match to TRBD2 covers 8 bases. The end of the DNA is better explained by TRBJ2-7, so the J call may be wrong. The CDR3 loop spans 14 amino acids. Germline CDR1 reads MNHEY; CDR2 reads SVGAGI. Here the CDR3 DNA reads TGTGCCAGCAGTTTAGCGGGATCCTCCTACGAGCAGTACTTC. This codes for CASSLAGSSYEQYF.

The J gene is TRBJ1-3, the V gene TRBV30; 9 bases map to TRBD1. The CDR3 runs 17 residues. Trimming at V came to 3 bases and at J to 0 bases, leaving 9 bases not matched to a gene. Germline V gene data show CDR1 as GTSNPN and CDR2 as SVGIG (reference sequence). The CDR3 bases are TGTGCCTGGAGCCTAGCCGGGACAGGGAGCTCTGGAAACACCATATATTTT. The encoded protein is CAWSLAGTGSSGNTIYF. The full variable domain, in which reference TRBV30 and TRBJ1-3 provide the parts outside the CDR3, is SQTIHQWPATLVQPVGSPLSLECTVEGTSNPNLYWYRQAAGRGLQLLFYSVGIGQISSEVPQNLSASRPQDRQFILSSKKLLLSDSGFYLCAWSLAGTGSSGNTIYFGEGSWLTVV.

The chain joins TRBV7-9 to TRBJ2-3, with D maybe TRBD2 (5 bases). The CDR3 runs 16 residues. Per the germline V gene, CDR1 is SEHNR and CDR2 is FQNEAQ (reference sequence). The V end was cut by 4 bases, the J end by 4 bases, with 18 bases between. CDR3 sequence (DNA): TGTGCCAGCAGCTCTCTAGTCGGGGTGGGTCCAGATACGCAGTATTTT. Amino acid sequence: CASSSLVGVGPDTQYF.

The chain joins TRBV18 to TRBJ2-1, with 11 bases fitting TRBD1. Germline V lookup: CDR1 KGHSH, CDR2 LQKENI. CDR3 length: 16 amino acids. Trimming removed 5 bases from V and 0 bases from J; junction bases left unmatched: 3. The CDR3 sequence is CASSGDRGGSYNEQFF. The CDR3 bases are TGTGCCAGCTCAGGGGACAGGGGGGGCTCCTACAATGAGCAGTTCTTC.